This T cell receptor (beta chain) was identified in a study of shared clonotypes between healthy human individuals. The wider study: Samples came from a couple of female and three male donors aged 18 to 49. Whole-study results and caveats: A small donor pool kept down the genetic and exposure-history diversity that was represented.

In regard to this clone: Its antigen remains unknown.

The assay was carried out at the deep level. Clones were sequenced by immunoSEQ multiplex PCR, and TCRdb holds only the in-frame ones, with some missing. The data show 2 million to 2.5 million clones, approximately 96% seen once. All the donors were Caucasian adults who lived in Nashville, Tennessee. The sequence derives from a man aged 18 to 30 in good health. What was sequenced was naive CD4+ T cells sorted from blood. Sample subset: CD45RA+ positively selected.

The CDR3 sequence: CASSLAASAEAYEQYF. Written as DNA, the CDR3 is TGCGCCAGCAGCTTAGCCGCTAGCGCCGAAGCCTACGAGCAGTACTTC. The rearrangement uses TRBV5-1 and TRBJ2-7, with D tentatively TRBD2 (6 bases). Germline CDR1 reads SGHRS; CDR2 reads YFSETQ. Trimming removed 2 bases at V and 2 bases at J, with 17 bases between. CDR3 length: 16 residues.